This is a list of T cell receptor beta chains from one sample in a study of OX40 agonist ivuxolimab in advanced cancers. Produced via immunoSEQ multiplex PCR; TCRdb's table is partial and in-frame only. The data show 79,000 or so clones, with roughly 85% seen just once and approximately 0.6% held by the top ten. This material consisted of CD4+ or CD8+ T cells sorted from blood, taken in a trial of the OX40 agonist ivuxolimab. These receptors all stem from an adult with an advanced solid tumor such as melanoma, head and neck, liver or kidney cancer. Both conserved end residues are part of each CDR3. Fields, in order: clone size, CDR3 length, D gene, V gene, J gene, CDR3 DNA, CDR3 protein. The D gene is left open where the match is weak. The size of a clone is reported for some rows only, either as once, few or many, or as a class for expanded clones.

clone size: .; CDR3 length: 14; D gene: .; V gene: TRBV4-1; J gene: TRBJ2-6; CDR3 DNA: TGCGCCAGCAGCCCAGGGGAGGGGGCCAACGTCCTGACTTTC; CDR3 protein: CASSPGEGANVLTF
clone size: .; CDR3 length: 13; D gene: .; V gene: TRBV9; J gene: TRBJ1-1; CDR3 DNA: TGTGCCAGCAGCGTAGAGACGGGGACTGAAGCTTTCTTT; CDR3 protein: CASSVETGTEAFF
clone size: .; CDR3 length: 14; D gene: TRBD2; V gene: TRBV9; J gene: TRBJ2-2; CDR3 DNA: TGTGCCAGCACCCGGGGGGGCGACACCGGGGAGCTGTTTTTT; CDR3 protein: CASTRGGDTGELFF
clone size: once; CDR3 length: 15; D gene: .; V gene: TRBV15; J gene: TRBJ2-5; CDR3 DNA: TGTGCCACCAGCAGAGATCTCGGGGGTGAGGAGACCCAGTACTTC; CDR3 protein: CATSRDLGGEETQYF
clone size: .; CDR3 length: 15; D gene: .; V gene: TRBV6-5; J gene: TRBJ2-7; CDR3 DNA: TGTGCCAGCAGTTACTCGGGTGATGGATTGTACGAGCAGTACTTC; CDR3 protein: CASSYSGDGLYEQYF
clone size: few; CDR3 length: 17; D gene: TRBD1; V gene: TRBV9; J gene: TRBJ2-5; CDR3 DNA: TGTGCCAGCAGCGCTTATGGGACAGCTAGTAGTGGGGAGACCCAGTACTTC; CDR3 protein: CASSAYGTASSGETQYF
clone size: .; CDR3 length: 13; D gene: .; V gene: TRBV30; J gene: TRBJ1-1; CDR3 DNA: TGTGCCTGGAGTGTACCGGGGGGGGCTGAAGCTTTCTTT; CDR3 protein: CAWSVPGGAEAFF
clone size: .; CDR3 length: 15; D gene: .; V gene: TRBV5-6; J gene: TRBJ2-3; CDR3 DNA: TGTGCCAGCAGCTCGGGACTCCCCGTCACAGATACGCAGTATTTT; CDR3 protein: CASSSGLPVTDTQYF
clone size: few; CDR3 length: 15; D gene: TRBD2; V gene: TRBV6-1; J gene: TRBJ2-1; CDR3 DNA: TGTGCCAGCACGGGACTAGCGGGGCGAGTAAATGAGCAGTTCTTC; CDR3 protein: CASTGLAGRVNEQFF
clone size: .; CDR3 length: 14; D gene: .; V gene: TRBV19; J gene: TRBJ1-3; CDR3 DNA: TGTGCCAGTAGTGGGACGGGCGCGGGAAACACCATATATTTT; CDR3 protein: CASSGTGAGNTIYF
clone size: .; CDR3 length: 10; D gene: .; V gene: TRBV29-1; J gene: TRBJ2-1; CDR3 DNA: TGCAGCGTTGATCAGAATGAGCAGTTCTTC; CDR3 protein: CSVDQNEQFF
clone size: .; CDR3 length: 16; D gene: .; V gene: TRBV7-2; J gene: TRBJ2-6; CDR3 DNA: TGTGCCAGCACCCAAGCCCCCGGGGGTGGGGCCAACGTCCTGACTTTC; CDR3 protein: CASTQAPGGGANVLTF
clone size: .; CDR3 length: 11; D gene: .; V gene: TRBV6-1; J gene: TRBJ2-7; CDR3 DNA: TGTGCCAGCGGGACGCTATACGAGCAGTACTTC; CDR3 protein: CASGTLYEQYF
clone size: .; CDR3 length: 13; D gene: TRBD1; V gene: TRBV7-3; J gene: TRBJ2-5; CDR3 DNA: TGTGCCAGCAGCTTGTCCAGGGGGGAGACCCAGTACTTC; CDR3 protein: CASSLSRGETQYF
clone size: few; CDR3 length: 11; D gene: .; V gene: TRBV28; J gene: TRBJ1-1; CDR3 DNA: TGTGCCACCTTAGGGGGCACTGAAGCTTTCTTT; CDR3 protein: CATLGGTEAFF
clone size: .; CDR3 length: 15; D gene: TRBD2; V gene: TRBV10-1; J gene: TRBJ2-7; CDR3 DNA: TGCGCCAGCAGTGAGACTAGCGGGGACTTCTACGAGCAGTACTTC; CDR3 protein: CASSETSGDFYEQYF
clone size: .; CDR3 length: 13; D gene: .; V gene: TRBV7-6; J gene: TRBJ2-5; CDR3 DNA: TGTGCCAGCAGCTTAGCGGAGGGAGAGACCCAGTACTTC; CDR3 protein: CASSLAEGETQYF
clone size: few; CDR3 length: 13; D gene: .; V gene: TRBV11-2; J gene: TRBJ2-5; CDR3 DNA: TGTGCCAGCAGCTTAGAGGGCAAACAGACCCAGTACTTC; CDR3 protein: CASSLEGKQTQYF
clone size: .; CDR3 length: 18; D gene: .; V gene: TRBV12-1; J gene: TRBJ1-2; CDR3 DNA: TGTGCCAGCAGCTTCCATTCCCCCCCTCCAGGTCGTCGGTATGGCTACACCTTC; CDR3 protein: CASSFHSPPPGRRYGYTF
clone size: .; CDR3 length: 14; D gene: TRBD1; V gene: TRBV7-8; J gene: TRBJ2-7; CDR3 DNA: TGTGCCAGCAGCTTAGGGGTGACAGGGTACTTTCAGTACTTC; CDR3 protein: CASSLGVTGYFQYF
clone size: .; CDR3 length: 19; D gene: .; V gene: TRBV4-3; J gene: TRBJ2-1; CDR3 DNA: TGCGCCAGCAGCCACCAGAGGGGGGGGGCGGTTCTACCCTACAATGAGCAGTTCTTC; CDR3 protein: CASSHQRGGAVLPYNEQFF
clone size: .; CDR3 length: 16; D gene: TRBD1; V gene: TRBV5-1; J gene: TRBJ1-2; CDR3 DNA: TGCGCCAGCCGCGATCGGGACAGCGACCTCATCTATGGCTACACCTTC; CDR3 protein: CASRDRDSDLIYGYTF
clone size: .; CDR3 length: 17; D gene: TRBD2; V gene: TRBV18; J gene: TRBJ2-2; CDR3 DNA: TGTGCCAGCTCGCCTACTAGCGGGGGACCGAACACCGGGGAGCTGTTTTTT; CDR3 protein: CASSPTSGGPNTGELFF
clone size: .; CDR3 length: 14; D gene: TRBD2; V gene: TRBV5-1; J gene: TRBJ2-7; CDR3 DNA: TGCGCCAGCAGCTTGAGCGGGGCCCTGTACGAGCAGTACTTC; CDR3 protein: CASSLSGALYEQYF
clone size: .; CDR3 length: 14; D gene: .; V gene: TRBV27; J gene: TRBJ1-2; CDR3 DNA: TGTGCCAGCAGTTTAAACCGACGCTACGATGGCTACACCTTC; CDR3 protein: CASSLNRRYDGYTF
clone size: .; CDR3 length: 15; D gene: .; V gene: TRBV10-3; J gene: TRBJ2-2; CDR3 DNA: TGTGCCATCAGTGAGAATAGCGGCAACACCGGGGAGCTGTTTTTT; CDR3 protein: CAISENSGNTGELFF
clone size: .; CDR3 length: 17; D gene: .; V gene: TRBV27; J gene: TRBJ2-7; CDR3 DNA: TGTGCCAGCAGTTTTGGCGGAGTGAGCCCCTATTCCTACGAGCAGTACTTC; CDR3 protein: CASSFGGVSPYSYEQYF
clone size: .; CDR3 length: 13; D gene: .; V gene: TRBV6-4; J gene: TRBJ2-3; CDR3 DNA: TGTGCCAGCAGTGGAGGGCTTACAGATACGCAGTATTTT; CDR3 protein: CASSGGLTDTQYF
clone size: few; CDR3 length: 14; D gene: .; V gene: TRBV28; J gene: TRBJ2-5; CDR3 DNA: TGTGCCAGCAGTTTAGGGCAGGAGAGAGAGACCCAGTACTTC; CDR3 protein: CASSLGQERETQYF
clone size: .; CDR3 length: 15; D gene: .; V gene: TRBV6-1; J gene: TRBJ2-5; CDR3 DNA: TGTGCCAGCAGCCCCGGAGGGGGTAGCGCAGAGACCCAGTACTTC; CDR3 protein: CASSPGGGSAETQYF
clone size: .; CDR3 length: 16; D gene: .; V gene: TRBV7-2; J gene: TRBJ2-1; CDR3 DNA: TGTGCCAGCATCCCTTTTAGGGGGAGCCTCGGCAATGAGCAGTTCTTC; CDR3 protein: CASIPFRGSLGNEQFF
clone size: .; CDR3 length: 16; D gene: TRBD1; V gene: TRBV30; J gene: TRBJ1-6; CDR3 DNA: TGTGCCTGGAGTGACGCCGGACAGGGTTTGTCTTCACCCCTCCACTTT; CDR3 protein: CAWSDAGQGLSSPLHF
clone size: .; CDR3 length: 14; D gene: TRBD1; V gene: TRBV5-6; J gene: TRBJ2-1; CDR3 DNA: TGTGCCAGCAGCCGGGACAGGGCTTACAATGAGCAGTTCTTC; CDR3 protein: CASSRDRAYNEQFF
clone size: .; CDR3 length: 14; D gene: TRBD2; V gene: TRBV7-7; J gene: TRBJ2-3; CDR3 DNA: TGTGCTAGCAGCTTATTAGCGGGGGCAGATACGCAGTATTTT; CDR3 protein: CASSLLAGADTQYF
clone size: .; CDR3 length: 14; D gene: .; V gene: TRBV19; J gene: TRBJ1-5; CDR3 DNA: TGTGCCAGTAGTACGGGACTCCTTGGGCAGCCCCAGCATTTT; CDR3 protein: CASSTGLLGQPQHF
clone size: .; CDR3 length: 15; D gene: .; V gene: TRBV6-5; J gene: TRBJ2-5; CDR3 DNA: TGTGCCAGCAGCCGAAAGACAGGCCTCCAAGAGACCCAGTACTTC; CDR3 protein: CASSRKTGLQETQYF
clone size: medium-sized; CDR3 length: 17; D gene: TRBD1; V gene: TRBV5-1; J gene: TRBJ1-2; CDR3 DNA: TGCGCCAGCAGCTTGACAGGGGGCGTTCGGACAAGGGATGGCTACACCTTC; CDR3 protein: CASSLTGGVRTRDGYTF
clone size: .; CDR3 length: 12; D gene: .; V gene: TRBV19; J gene: TRBJ1-1; CDR3 DNA: TGTGCCAGTAGTCGGGGGGCTTACAAAGCTTTCTTT; CDR3 protein: CASSRGAYKAFF
clone size: .; CDR3 length: 13; D gene: .; V gene: TRBV5-5; J gene: TRBJ1-2; CDR3 DNA: TGTGCCAGCAGCTTGCAGGATAACTATGGCTACACCTTC; CDR3 protein: CASSLQDNYGYTF
clone size: .; CDR3 length: 15; D gene: .; V gene: TRBV30; J gene: TRBJ2-2; CDR3 DNA: TGTGCCTGGAGTGTCGATAGGGTGAACACCGGGGAGCTGTTTTTT; CDR3 protein: CAWSVDRVNTGELFF
clone size: .; CDR3 length: 15; D gene: TRBD2; V gene: TRBV2; J gene: TRBJ2-5; CDR3 DNA: TGTGCCAGCAGTGAACAGGAGGAGCGGGGGGCGACCCAGTACTTC; CDR3 protein: CASSEQEERGATQYF